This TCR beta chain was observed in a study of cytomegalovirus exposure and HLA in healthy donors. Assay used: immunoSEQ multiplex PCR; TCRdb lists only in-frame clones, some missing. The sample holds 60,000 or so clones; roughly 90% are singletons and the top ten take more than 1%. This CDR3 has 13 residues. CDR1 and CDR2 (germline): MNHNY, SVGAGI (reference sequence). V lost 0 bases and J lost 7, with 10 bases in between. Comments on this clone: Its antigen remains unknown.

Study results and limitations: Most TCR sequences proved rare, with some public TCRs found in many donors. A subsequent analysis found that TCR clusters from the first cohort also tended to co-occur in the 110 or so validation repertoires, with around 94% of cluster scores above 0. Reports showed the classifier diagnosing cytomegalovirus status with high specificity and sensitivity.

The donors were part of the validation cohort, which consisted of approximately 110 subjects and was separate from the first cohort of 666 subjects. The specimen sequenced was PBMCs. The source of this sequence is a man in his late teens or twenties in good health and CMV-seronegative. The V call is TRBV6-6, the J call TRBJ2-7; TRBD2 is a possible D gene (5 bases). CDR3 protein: CASSYSEGWEQYF. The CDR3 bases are TGTGCCAGCAGTTACTCCGAGGGTTGGGAGCAGTACTTC.